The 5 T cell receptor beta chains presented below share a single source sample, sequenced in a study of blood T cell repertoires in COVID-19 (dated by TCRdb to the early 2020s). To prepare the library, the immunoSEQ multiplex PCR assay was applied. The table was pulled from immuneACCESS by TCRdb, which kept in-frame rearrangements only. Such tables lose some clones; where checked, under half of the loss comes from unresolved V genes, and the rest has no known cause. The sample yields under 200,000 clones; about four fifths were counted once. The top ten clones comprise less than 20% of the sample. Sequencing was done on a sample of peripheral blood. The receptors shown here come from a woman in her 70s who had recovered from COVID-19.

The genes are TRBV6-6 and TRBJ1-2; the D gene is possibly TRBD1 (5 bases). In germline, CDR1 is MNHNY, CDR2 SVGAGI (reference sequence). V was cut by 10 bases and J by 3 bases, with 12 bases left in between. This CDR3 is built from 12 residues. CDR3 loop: CATRDRYYGYTF. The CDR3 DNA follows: TGTGCCACCCGAGACAGATACTATGGCTACACCTTC.

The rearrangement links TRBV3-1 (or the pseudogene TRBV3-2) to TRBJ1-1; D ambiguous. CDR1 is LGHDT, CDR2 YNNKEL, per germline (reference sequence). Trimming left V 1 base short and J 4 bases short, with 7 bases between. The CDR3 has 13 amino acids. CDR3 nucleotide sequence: TGTGCCAGCAGCCAAGCCCGGGGCACTGAAGCTTTCTTT. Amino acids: CASSQARGTEAFF.

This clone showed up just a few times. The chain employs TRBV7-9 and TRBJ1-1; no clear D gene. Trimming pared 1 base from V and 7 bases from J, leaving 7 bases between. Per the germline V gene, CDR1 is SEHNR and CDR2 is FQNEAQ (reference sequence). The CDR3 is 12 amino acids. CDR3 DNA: TGTGCCAGCAGCTTAGTGGCCAGTGAAGCTTTCTTT. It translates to CASSLVASEAFF. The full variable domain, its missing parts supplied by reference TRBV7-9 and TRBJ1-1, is DTGVSQNPRHKITKRGQNVTFRCDPISEHNRLYWYRQTLGQGPEFLTYFQNEAQLEKSRLLSDRFSAERPKGSFSTLEIQRTEQGDSAMYLCASSLVASEAFFGQGTRLTVV.

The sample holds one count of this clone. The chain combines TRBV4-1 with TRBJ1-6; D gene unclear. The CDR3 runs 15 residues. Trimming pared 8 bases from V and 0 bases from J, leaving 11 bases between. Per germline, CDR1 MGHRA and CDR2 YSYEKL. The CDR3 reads CASRPPGSYNSPLHF. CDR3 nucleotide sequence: TGCGCCAGCCGACCTCCGGGCTCCTATAATTCACCCCTCCACTTT.

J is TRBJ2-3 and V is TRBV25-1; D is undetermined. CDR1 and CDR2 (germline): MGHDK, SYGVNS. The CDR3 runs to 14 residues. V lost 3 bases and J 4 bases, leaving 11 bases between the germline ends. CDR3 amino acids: CASSEAGPSDTQYF. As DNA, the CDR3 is TGTGCCAGCAGTGAGGCAGGTCCTTCAGATACGCAGTATTTT.